This T cell receptor (beta chain) is from a study of human T cells and chemical hapten exposure. MiXCR was run by TCRdb on the RACE reads, yielding one entry per CDR3 protein. Of tens of thousands of distinct CDR3 sequences in the sample, under 15% were seen once. The CDR3 is 14 amino acids. Germline values: CDR1 SGHDT, CDR2 YYEEEE. V lost 3 bases, J lost 5 bases, and 3 bases stayed unmatched. Time point reported: pre-sensitization, week 0. Treatment defined: therapeutic diphenylcyclopropenone sensitization with weekly scalp DPC. The table lists this clonotype with many counts. The chain links TRBV5-6 to TRBJ2-5, with 11 nucleotides matching TRBD1. The input for sequencing was whole blood, taken in connection with sensitization to the hapten diphenylcyclopropenone (DPC). The receptor comes from a woman in her thirties with alopecia areata. Some clones in this sample may be carry-over from other donors' samples. The CDR3 spells CASSSGQGAETQYF. CDR3 nucleotide sequence: TGTGCCAGCAGCTCAGGACAGGGGGCGGAGACCCAGTACTTC.